The 26 T cell receptor beta chains in this list originate from one sample, sequenced in a study of graft-versus-host responses after intestinal transplantation. Clones were sequenced by immunoSEQ multiplex PCR, and TCRdb holds only the in-frame ones, with some missing. The sample includes 9,500 to 10,000 clones, approximately 77% of them seen just once. Intraepithelial plus lamina propria lymphocytes were released by processing graft tissue. The input for sequencing was ileum tissue, taken 450 to 480 days after intestinal transplantation. These receptors were obtained from a human patient who received an intestinal transplant, so some T cells may come from the graft donor.

The chain recombines TRBV5-5 with TRBJ1-2; D ambiguous. The CDR3 is 15 amino acids. Trimming removed 2 bases at V and 0 bases at J, with 11 bases between. Germline values: CDR1 SGHKS, CDR2 YYEKEE (reference sequence). CDR3 bases: TGTGCCAGCAGCTTAGTGGGCAGCACTAACTATGGCTACACCTTC. It is translated as CASSLVGSTNYGYTF.

The chain joins TRBV5-1 to TRBJ2-2; a weak D match, TRBD1 (5 bases). From germline, CDR1 is SGHRS and CDR2 YFSETQ. V gave up 3 bases and J gave up 5 bases, with 23 bases separating them. The CDR3 has 18 residues. The CDR3 here is CASSYSPGFEHGTGELFF. CDR3 in DNA: TGCGCCAGCAGCTATTCCCCAGGGTTCGAACATGGAACCGGGGAGCTGTTTTTT.

The chain carries TRBV28 and TRBJ1-2; TRBD1 agrees at 7 bases. The CDR3 is 15 amino acids. After removal of 5 bases from V and 5 bases from J, the junction contained 11 bases not matched to a gene. The germline CDR1 and CDR2 sequences are MDHEN and SYDVKM. The CDR3: CASSPTGAVEYGYTF. For the CDR3, the DNA is TGTGCCAGCAGTCCCACAGGGGCGGTAGAATATGGCTACACCTTC.

Details on this clone: Other DNA sequences of this sample code for an identical CDR3. The chain joins TRBV6-1 to TRBJ2-1, with 11 bases identical to TRBD2. After removal of 6 bases from V and 5 bases from J, the junction contained 6 bases not matched to a gene. The length of the CDR3 is 15 residues. Germline V gives CDR1 MNHNS, CDR2 SASEGT. CDR3: CASSLAGGPNNEQFF. As DNA, the CDR3 is TGTGCCAGCAGCCTAGCGGGGGGCCCGAACAATGAGCAGTTCTTC.

The chain is built from TRBV21-1 and TRBJ1-2; the D segment call TRBD1 is taken from the table without a DNA check. TRBV21-1 is an annotated pseudogene. This CDR3 is built from 16 residues. The CDR3 reads CASSRTLARGRWGYTF. Here the CDR3 DNA reads TGTGCCAGCAGCAGAACCCTTGCGAGGGGGCGGTGGGGCTACACCTTC.

This clone appeared once. The V gene is TRBV7-9, the J gene TRBJ1-2; no clear D gene. This CDR3 region has 17 residues. CDR1 SEHNR and CDR2 FQNEAQ come from the germline V gene (reference sequence). Trimming removed 4 bases at V and 0 bases at J, with 18 bases between. The DNA of the CDR3 is TGTGCCAGCAGCTCGACGAGCTTTTTTAGACCTAACTATGGCTACACCTTC. It encodes CASSSTSFFRPNYGYTF.

A word on this clone: Since a far larger clone is one base different, this is likely a read error. The identical CDR3 is also encoded by other nucleotide sequences in the sample. The chain carries TRBV7-4 and TRBJ1-5; D may be TRBD1 (5 bases). The length of the CDR3 is 15 residues. CDR1 is SGHVT, CDR2 SQSDAQ, per germline. The CDR3 here is CASSYLDSSNQPQHF. Here the CDR3 DNA reads TGTGCCAGCAGCTACCTAGACAGTAGCAATCAGCCCCAGCACTTT.

The CDR3 sequence: CATSRRAGSYEQYF. The CDR3 coding sequence is TGTGCCACCAGCAGACGAGCAGGTTCCTACGAGCAGTACTTC. This chain links TRBV15 with TRBJ2-7, with D unclear. The CDR3 totals 14 residues. Germline CDR1 is LNHNV and CDR2 is YYDKDF (reference sequence). Trimming took off 2 bases at V and 1 base at J, with 9 bases between the two ends. The full variable domain, its missing parts supplied by reference TRBV15 and TRBJ2-7, is DAMVIQNPRYQVTQFGKPVTLSCSQTLNHNVMYWYQQKSSQAPKLLFHYYDKDFNNEADTPDNFQSRRPNTSFCFLDIRSPGLGDTAMYLCATSRRAGSYEQYFGPGTRLTVT.

The CDR3 sequence: CASSLGDGLGYTF. CDR3 coding DNA: TGTGCCAGCAGCTTGGGGGACGGCCTCGGCTACACCTTC. V and J are TRBV7-9 and TRBJ1-2; D possibly corresponds to TRBD1 (5 bases). Germline V CDR1 and CDR2: SEHNR, FQNEAQ (reference sequence). Between the trimmed V and J ends, which lost 3 bases and 8 bases, there was a span of 13 bases. This CDR3 has 13 residues. Based on the CDR3 plus reference TRBV7-9 and TRBJ1-2, the full variable domain is DTGVSQNPRHKITKRGQNVTFRCDPISEHNRLYWYRQTLGQGPEFLTYFQNEAQLEKSRLLSDRFSAERPKGSFSTLEIQRTEQGDSAMYLCASSLGDGLGYTFGSGTRLTVV.

V and J are TRBV7-2 and TRBJ1-6, with 7 bases identical to TRBD1. J was trimmed by 7 bases and V by 7 bases; bases with no gene match: 7. CDR1 and CDR2 (germline): SGHTA, FQGNSA. This CDR3 region has 14 residues. The CDR3 nucleotides read TGTGCCAGCACCCTGGACAGGTTAAATTCACCCCTCCACTTT. Translated, it gives CASTLDRLNSPLHF.

The chain couples TRBV27 to TRBJ2-7; the match to TRBD1 covers 7 bases. The CDR3 runs 14 residues. Germline CDR1 reads MNHEY; CDR2 reads SMNVEV (reference sequence). The J segment lost 5 bases and the V segment lost 3 bases, leaving 7 bases of the junction unmatched. CDR3 region: CASSFGQVANEQYF. The CDR3 DNA sequence: TGTGCCAGCAGTTTCGGACAGGTTGCAAACGAGCAGTACTTC.

The chain combines TRBV6-1 with TRBJ2-3; possible D gene TRBD2, 5 bases. The V gene lost 5 bases and the J gene lost 1 base, with 10 bases spanning the gap. CDR1 and CDR2 (germline): MNHNS, SASEGT. There are 14 residues in the CDR3. The CDR3 loop reads CASSRRTGTDTQYF. CDR3 DNA: TGTGCCAGCAGTAGACGGACTGGCACAGATACGCAGTATTTT.

The chain combines TRBV10-1 with TRBJ2-7, with TRBD2 identical over 9 bases. In germline, CDR1 is WNHNN, CDR2 SYGVQD (reference sequence). Trimming at V came to 6 bases and at J to 3 bases, leaving 6 bases not matched to a gene. The length of the CDR3 is 14 residues. CDR3 sequence (DNA): TGCGCCAGCAGAGCGGGGGGCTCTCGCTACGAGCAGTACTTC. Its translation: CASRAGGSRYEQYF.

Only a few counts were recorded for this clone. The chain is built from TRBV7-9 and TRBJ1-1, with D uncertain. Germline CDR1 and CDR2: SEHNR and FQNEAQ (reference sequence). There are 13 residues in the CDR3. V was pared by 0 bases and J by 2 bases, with 4 bases between. CDR3 amino acids: CASSLAANTEAFF. The CDR3 DNA sequence: TGTGCCAGCAGCTTAGCCGCAAACACTGAAGCTTTCTTT. Supplemented by reference TRBV7-9 and TRBJ1-1, the full variable domain reads DTGVSQNPRHKITKRGQNVTFRCDPISEHNRLYWYRQTLGQGPEFLTYFQNEAQLEKSRLLSDRFSAERPKGSFSTLEIQRTEQGDSAMYLCASSLAANTEAFFGQGTRLTVV.

The table lists this clone with a few counts. This chain links TRBV30 with TRBJ1-6; tentative D call: TRBD1 (6 bases). Germline V gene lookup returns CDR1 GTSNPN and CDR2 SVGIG (reference sequence). This CDR3 contains 13 residues. V was clipped by 4 bases and J by 9 bases, with 13 bases between them. CDR3 DNA sequence: TGTGCCTGGAACCCGGCAGGGGTTTCACCCCTCCACTTT. Amino acid sequence: CAWNPAGVSPLHF.

The V call is TRBV27, the J call TRBJ2-7; 11 nucleotides match TRBD1. The CDR3 covers 15 residues. The V segment lost 10 bases and the J segment 5 bases; nucleotides outside the gene matches: 13. Per the germline V gene, CDR1 is MNHEY and CDR2 is SMNVEV (reference sequence). This chain's CDR3 is CATRTGGAKFDEQYF. CDR3 coding DNA: TGTGCCACCCGGACAGGGGGCGCGAAATTCGACGAGCAGTACTTC.

This chain connects TRBV6-5 to TRBJ1-1; TRBD1 matches at 7 bases. The CDR3 spans 14 residues. Germline V gene sequence: CDR1 MNHEY, CDR2 SVGAGI. The junction had 5 bases not matched to a gene; V was cut back by 0 bases and J by 7 bases. The CDR3 sequence: CASSYSRGRDEAFF. Written as DNA, the CDR3 is TGTGCCAGCAGTTACTCGAGGGGGCGAGATGAAGCTTTCTTT.

The chain employs TRBV5-4 and TRBJ2-7; D is unclear. Trimming removed 5 bases from V and 4 bases from J, with 7 bases in between. This CDR3 contains 11 residues. Germline values: CDR1 SGHNT, CDR2 YYREEE (reference sequence). In DNA form, the CDR3 reads TGTGCCAGCAGGGATCATTACGAGCAGTACTTC. Translating gives CASRDHYEQYF.

The V gene is TRBV5-4, the J gene TRBJ1-1; D gene unclear. Trimming left V 2 bases short and J 3 bases short, with 8 bases between. CDR1 SGHNT and CDR2 YYREEE come from the germline V gene (reference sequence). This CDR3 comprises 13 residues. Here the CDR3 reads CASSLAGYTEAFF. CDR3 in DNA: TGTGCCAGCAGCTTAGCCGGATACACTGAAGCTTTCTTT.

This chain uses TRBV2 with TRBJ2-1; tentatively, D is TRBD2 (6 bases). The CDR3 totals 15 residues. Germline CDR1 is SNHLY and CDR2 is FYNNEI. V lost 8 bases and J 5 bases, leaving 19 bases between the germline ends. The CDR3 here is CASGLEGLADNEQFF. DNA of the CDR3: TGTGCCAGCGGCCTCGAGGGACTCGCGGACAATGAGCAGTTCTTC. Looking up the rest from reference TRBV2 and TRBJ2-1 gives the full variable domain: EPEVTQTPSHQVTQMGQEVILRCVPISNHLYFYWYRQILGQKVEFLVSFYNNEISEKSEIFDDQFSVERPDGSNFTLKIRSTKLEDSAMYFCASGLEGLADNEQFFGPGTRLTVL.

This chain joins TRBV6-6 and TRBJ2-3; tentative D call: TRBD1 (5 bases). Looked up from germline, CDR1 is MNHNY and CDR2 is SVGAGI (reference sequence). The CDR3 runs to 15 residues. Deletions cut 7 bases from V and 8 bases from J, with 22 bases between. The CDR3 spells CASNPDSLRVSTQYF. The CDR3 DNA sequence: TGTGCCAGCAACCCCGACAGCCTGCGCGTCTCTACGCAGTATTTT.

The chain employs TRBV7-2 and TRBJ2-7; weak D call: TRBD2 (5 bases). The CDR3 totals 14 residues. V shed 2 bases and J shed 5 bases, with 13 bases lying between them. Germline CDR1 and CDR2: SGHTA and FQGNSA. CDR3 nucleotide sequence: TGTGCCAGCAGCTTATTAGGTACGCGGGACGAGCAGTACTTC. Encoded protein: CASSLLGTRDEQYF.

The rearrangement joins TRBV30 to TRBJ1-3, with 7 bases fitting TRBD1. This CDR3 spans 12 amino acids. The trim removed 5 bases at V and 7 bases at J, leaving 5 bases unmatched. CDR1 is GTSNPN and CDR2 is SVGIG in the germline V gene (reference sequence). The chain's CDR3 is CAWAGGANTIYF. For the CDR3, the DNA is TGTGCCTGGGCAGGGGGAGCGAACACCATATATTTT. Supplemented by reference TRBV30 and TRBJ1-3, the full variable domain reads SQTIHQWPATLVQPVGSPLSLECTVEGTSNPNLYWYRQAAGRGLQLLFYSVGIGQISSEVPQNLSASRPQDRQFILSSKKLLLSDSGFYLCAWAGGANTIYFGEGSWLTVV.

The chain links TRBV15 to TRBJ1-5; D not resolved. Per germline, CDR1 LNHNV and CDR2 YYDKDF (reference sequence). This CDR3 has 16 amino acids. The V end lost 0 bases, the J end lost 7 bases, and 16 bases lay between the germline ends. The CDR3 DNA follows: TGTGCCACCAGCAGAGAAGCCACCACAAACGGACAGCCCCAGCATTTT. This encodes CATSREATTNGQPQHF.

The chain recombines TRBV11-2 with TRBJ1-1; D unclear. V gave up 3 bases and J gave up 0 bases, with 8 bases separating them. The CDR3 covers 14 residues. Per germline, CDR1 SGHAT and CDR2 FQNNGV. CDR3 DNA: TGTGCCAGCAGCTTCACGAGCGTGAACACTGAAGCTTTCTTT. Protein: CASSFTSVNTEAFF.

The chain uses TRBV6-4 and TRBJ2-1, with 8 bases lining up with TRBD2. This CDR3 has 13 residues. V trimming: 2 bases; J trimming: 6 bases; junction bases outside the gene matches: 0. Germline V gives CDR1 MRHNA, CDR2 SNTAGT. The CDR3 protein is CASSDGTSNEQFF. The CDR3 DNA reads as TGTGCCAGCAGTGACGGGACTAGCAATGAGCAGTTCTTC.